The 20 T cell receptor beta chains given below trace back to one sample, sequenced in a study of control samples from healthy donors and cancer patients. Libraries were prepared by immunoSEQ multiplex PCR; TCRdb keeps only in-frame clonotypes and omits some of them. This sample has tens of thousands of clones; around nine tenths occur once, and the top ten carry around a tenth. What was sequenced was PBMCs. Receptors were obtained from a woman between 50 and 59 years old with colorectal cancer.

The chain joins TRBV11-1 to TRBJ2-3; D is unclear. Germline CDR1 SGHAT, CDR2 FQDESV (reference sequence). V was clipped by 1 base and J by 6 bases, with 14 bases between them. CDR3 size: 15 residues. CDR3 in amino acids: CASSLDISPTDTQYF. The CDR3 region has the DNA TGTGCCAGCAGCTTAGACATAAGCCCCACGGATACGCAGTATTTT.

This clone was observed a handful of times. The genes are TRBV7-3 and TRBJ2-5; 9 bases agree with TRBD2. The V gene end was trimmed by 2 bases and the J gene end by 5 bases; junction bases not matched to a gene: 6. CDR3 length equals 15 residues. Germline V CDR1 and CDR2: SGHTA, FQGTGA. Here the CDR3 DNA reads TGTGCCAGCAGCTTAGGGGCTAGCGGGGCCGAGACCCAGTACTTC. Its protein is CASSLGASGAETQYF.

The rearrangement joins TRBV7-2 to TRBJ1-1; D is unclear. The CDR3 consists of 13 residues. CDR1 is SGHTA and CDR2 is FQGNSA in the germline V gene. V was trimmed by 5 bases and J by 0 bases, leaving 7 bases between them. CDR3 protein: CASSPSMNTEAFF. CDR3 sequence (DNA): TGTGCCAGCAGCCCCTCAATGAACACTGAAGCTTTCTTT. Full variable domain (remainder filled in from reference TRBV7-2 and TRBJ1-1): GAGVSQSPSNKVTEKGKDVELRCDPISGHTALYWYRQSLGQGLEFLIYFQGNSAPDKSGLPSDRFSAERTGGSVSTLTIQRTQQEDSAVYLCASSPSMNTEAFFGQGTRLTVV.

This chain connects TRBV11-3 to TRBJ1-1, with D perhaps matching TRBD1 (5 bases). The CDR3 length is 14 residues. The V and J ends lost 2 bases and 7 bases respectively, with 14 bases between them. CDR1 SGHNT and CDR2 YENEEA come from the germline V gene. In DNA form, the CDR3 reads TGTGCCAGCAGCTTAAAACGGGGGAGGATTGAAGCTTTCTTT. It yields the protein CASSLKRGRIEAFF. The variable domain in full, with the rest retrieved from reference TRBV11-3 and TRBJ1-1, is EAGVVQSPRYKIIEKKQPVAFWCNPISGHNTLYWYLQNLGQGPELLIRYENEEAVDDSQLPKDRFSAERLKGVDSTLKIQPAELGDSAVYLCASSLKRGRIEAFFGQGTRLTVV.

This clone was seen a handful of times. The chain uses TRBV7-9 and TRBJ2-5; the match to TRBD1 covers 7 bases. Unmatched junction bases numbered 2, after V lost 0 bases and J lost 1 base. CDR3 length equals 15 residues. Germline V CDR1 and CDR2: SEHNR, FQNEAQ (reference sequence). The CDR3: CASSLAYRGQETQYF. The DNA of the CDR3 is TGTGCCAGCAGCTTAGCGTACAGGGGCCAAGAGACCCAGTACTTC. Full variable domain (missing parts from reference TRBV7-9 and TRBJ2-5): DTGVSQNPRHKITKRGQNVTFRCDPISEHNRLYWYRQTLGQGPEFLTYFQNEAQLEKSRLLSDRFSAERPKGSFSTLEIQRTEQGDSAMYLCASSLAYRGQETQYFGPGTRLLVL.

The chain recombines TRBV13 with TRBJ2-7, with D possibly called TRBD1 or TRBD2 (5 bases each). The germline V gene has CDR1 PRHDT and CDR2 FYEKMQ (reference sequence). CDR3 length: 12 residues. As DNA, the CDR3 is TGTGCCAGCGGACGTCGAGGGGTGGAGCCGTACGTC. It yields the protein CASGRRGVEPYV.

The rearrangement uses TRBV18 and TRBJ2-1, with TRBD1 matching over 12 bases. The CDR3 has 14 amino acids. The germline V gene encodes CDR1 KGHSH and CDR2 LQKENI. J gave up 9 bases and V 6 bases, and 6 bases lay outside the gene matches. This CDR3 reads CASSSGTGGVEQFF. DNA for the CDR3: TGTGCCAGCTCGTCCGGGACAGGGGGCGTTGAGCAGTTCTTC.

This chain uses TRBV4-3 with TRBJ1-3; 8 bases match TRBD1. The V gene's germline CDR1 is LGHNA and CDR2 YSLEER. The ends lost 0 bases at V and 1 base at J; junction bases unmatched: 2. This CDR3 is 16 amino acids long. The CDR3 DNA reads TGCGCCAGCAGCCAAGATCGACAGGGGTCTGGAAACACCATATATTTT. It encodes CASSQDRQGSGNTIYF.

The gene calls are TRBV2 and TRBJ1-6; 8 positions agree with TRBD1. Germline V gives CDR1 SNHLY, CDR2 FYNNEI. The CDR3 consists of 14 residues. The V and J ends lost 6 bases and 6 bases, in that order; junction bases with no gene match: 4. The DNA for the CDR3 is TGTGCCAGCAGATTGGGACAGGCTAATTCACCCCTCCACTTT. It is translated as CASRLGQANSPLHF.

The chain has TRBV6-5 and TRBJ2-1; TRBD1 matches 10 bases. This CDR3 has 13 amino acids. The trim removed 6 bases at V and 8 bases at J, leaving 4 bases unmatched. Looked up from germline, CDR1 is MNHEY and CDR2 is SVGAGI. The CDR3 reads CASRTGTGDEQFF. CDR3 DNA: TGTGCCAGCAGAACCGGGACAGGGGATGAGCAGTTCTTC.

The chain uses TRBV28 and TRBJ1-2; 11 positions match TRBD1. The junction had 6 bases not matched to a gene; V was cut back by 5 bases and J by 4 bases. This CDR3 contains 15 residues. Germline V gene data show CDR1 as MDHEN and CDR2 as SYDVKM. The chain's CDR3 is CASSPGQGATYGYTF. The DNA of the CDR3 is TGTGCCAGCAGTCCCGGACAGGGGGCAACCTATGGCTACACCTTC.

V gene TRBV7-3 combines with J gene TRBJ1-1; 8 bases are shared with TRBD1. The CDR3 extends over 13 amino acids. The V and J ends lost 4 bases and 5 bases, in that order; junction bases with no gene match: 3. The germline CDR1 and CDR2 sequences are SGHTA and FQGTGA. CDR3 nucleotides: TGTGCCAGCAGCTCCGGACAGGGAACTGAAGCTTTCTTT. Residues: CASSSGQGTEAFF.

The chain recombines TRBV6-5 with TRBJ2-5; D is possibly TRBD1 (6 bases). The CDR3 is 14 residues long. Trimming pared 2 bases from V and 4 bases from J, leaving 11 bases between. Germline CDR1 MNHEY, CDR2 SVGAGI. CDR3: CASSYGGLGETQYF. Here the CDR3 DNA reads TGTGCCAGCAGTTACGGGGGCCTGGGAGAGACCCAGTACTTC.

The CDR3 DNA is TGTGCCAGCAGCTTCTCCGACAGGGGTGGCTACACCTTC. Protein: CASSFSDRGGYTF. The chain joins TRBV7-2 to TRBJ1-2; 8 bases are a match to TRBD1. The germline CDR1 and CDR2 sequences are SGHTA and FQGNSA. Germline trimming cut 3 bases from V and 7 bases from J; bases unmatched to any gene: 4. CDR3 length equals 13 residues. Combining the CDR3 with reference TRBV7-2 and TRBJ1-2 gives the whole variable domain GAGVSQSPSNKVTEKGKDVELRCDPISGHTALYWYRQSLGQGLEFLIYFQGNSAPDKSGLPSDRFSAERTGGSVSTLTIQRTQQEDSAVYLCASSFSDRGGYTFGSGTRLTVV.

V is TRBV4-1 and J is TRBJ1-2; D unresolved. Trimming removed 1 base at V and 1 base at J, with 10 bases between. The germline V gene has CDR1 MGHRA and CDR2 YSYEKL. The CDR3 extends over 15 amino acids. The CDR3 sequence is CASSQGDTFNYGYTF. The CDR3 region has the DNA TGCGCCAGCAGCCAAGGTGACACCTTTAACTATGGCTACACCTTC.

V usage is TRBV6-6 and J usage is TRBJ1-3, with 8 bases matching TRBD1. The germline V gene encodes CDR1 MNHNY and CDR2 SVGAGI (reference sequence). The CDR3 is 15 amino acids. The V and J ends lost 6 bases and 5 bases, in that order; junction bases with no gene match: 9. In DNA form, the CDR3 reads TGTGCCAGCAGCTGGGGACAGGCTACGAGAAACACCATATATTTT. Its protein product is CASSWGQATRNTIYF.

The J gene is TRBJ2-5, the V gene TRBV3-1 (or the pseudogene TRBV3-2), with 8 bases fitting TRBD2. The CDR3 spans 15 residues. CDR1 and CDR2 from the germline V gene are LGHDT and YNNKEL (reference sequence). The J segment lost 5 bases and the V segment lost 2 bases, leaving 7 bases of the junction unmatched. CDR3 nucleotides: TGTGCCAGCAGCCAACCACAGCGGGGGCGGGAGACCCAGTACTTC. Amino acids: CASSQPQRGRETQYF.

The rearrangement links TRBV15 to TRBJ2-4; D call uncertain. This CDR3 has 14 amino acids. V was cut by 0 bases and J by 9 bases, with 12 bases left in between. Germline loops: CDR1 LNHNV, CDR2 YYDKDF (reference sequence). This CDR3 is CATSREGGFGIQYF. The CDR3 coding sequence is TGTGCCACCAGCAGAGAGGGCGGATTCGGCATTCAGTACTTC. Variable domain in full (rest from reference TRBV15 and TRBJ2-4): DAMVIQNPRYQVTQFGKPVTLSCSQTLNHNVMYWYQQKSSQAPKLLFHYYDKDFNNEADTPDNFQSRRPNTSFCFLDIRSPGLGDTAMYLCATSREGGFGIQYFGAGTRLSVL.

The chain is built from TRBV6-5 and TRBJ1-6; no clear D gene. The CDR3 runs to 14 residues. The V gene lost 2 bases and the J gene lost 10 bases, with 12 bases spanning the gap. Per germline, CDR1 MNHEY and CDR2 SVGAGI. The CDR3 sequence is CASSYLALGSPLHF. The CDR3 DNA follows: TGTGCCAGCAGTTACCTGGCTCTTGGGTCACCCCTCCACTTT.

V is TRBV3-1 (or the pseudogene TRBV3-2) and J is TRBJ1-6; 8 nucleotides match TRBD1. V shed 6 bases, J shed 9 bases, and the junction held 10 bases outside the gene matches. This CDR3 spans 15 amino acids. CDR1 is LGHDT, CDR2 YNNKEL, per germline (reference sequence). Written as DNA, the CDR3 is TGTGCCAGCAGTCCCGCCTCAGGGGGCGGTTCACCCCTCCACTTT. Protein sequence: CASSPASGGGSPLHF.